Listed below are T cell receptor beta chains from one sample, sequenced in a study of cytomegalovirus exposure and HLA in healthy donors. Assay used: immunoSEQ multiplex PCR; TCRdb lists only in-frame clones, some missing. The listing records around 75,000 clones. Sample: PBMCs. These receptors originate from a man between 50 and 59 years old in good health and CMV-seropositive. The CDR3 runs from the conserved cysteine through the conserved F or W. The D gene is left open where the match is weak.

D gene	J gene	V gene	CDR3 DNA	CDR3 protein
NA	TRBJ2-7	TRBV13	TGTGCCAGCAGCTTCAGGGGGGCGCAGGACGAGCAGTACTTC	CASSFRGAQDEQYF
NA	TRBJ1-5	TRBV5-5	TGTGCCAGCAGCTTGGTATTGGGCAGGGGTGGCAATCAGCCCCAGCATTTT	CASSLVLGRGGNQPQHF
NA	TRBJ2-3	TRBV7-3	TGTGCCAGCAGCCCCGGGATCTCCATGAATACGCAGTATTTT	CASSPGISMNTQYF
TRBD1	TRBJ1-3	TRBV18	TGTGCCAGCTCACCAGACAGGGAAGGAAACACCATATATTTT	CASSPDREGNTIYF
NA	TRBJ2-5	TRBV9	TGTGCCAGCAGCGTAGGAGTTGGGGGAGGTGAAGAGACCCAGTACTTC	CASSVGVGGGEETQYF
NA	TRBJ2-5	TRBV14	TGTGCCAGCAGCCAAGTTGGGGCAGAGACCCAGTACTTC	CASSQVGAETQYF
TRBD2	TRBJ2-2	TRBV27	TGTGCCACCCGGAGGACTAGCGGGACGGCCGGGGAGCTGTTTTTT	CATRRTSGTAGELFF
TRBD2	TRBJ2-1	TRBV5-1	TGCGCCAGCAGCTTCGCTAGGGGAGGGAGCACCGAGCAGTTCTTC	CASSFARGGSTEQFF
NA	TRBJ1-2	TRBV5-1	TGCGCCAGCAGCTTGGATCCCCTGAACTATGGCTACACCTTC	CASSLDPLNYGYTF
NA	TRBJ2-3	TRBV7-2	TGTGCCAGCAGCTTCCAAGAGGGCCTCGATACGCAGTATTTT	CASSFQEGLDTQYF
NA	TRBJ1-1	TRBV14	TGTGCCAGCAGCCTTCTCACGAGGCCGAGGGAAGCTTTCTTT	CASSLLTRPREAFF
TRBD2	TRBJ2-3	TRBV19	TGTGCCAGTAGTGTTAAGCGGGGAGTAAGCACAGATACGCAGTATTTT	CASSVKRGVSTDTQYF
NA	TRBJ1-1	TRBV13	TGTGCCAGCAGCCCGCCGACAGGTTCTGAAGCTTTCTTT	CASSPPTGSEAFF
NA	TRBJ2-7	TRBV7-9	TGTGCCAGCAGCTCCGAAGCGACAGGTGAGGGCCACGAGCAGTACTTC	CASSSEATGEGHEQYF
TRBD1	TRBJ1-1	TRBV7-9	TGTGCCAGCAGCTTAGCACAGGGGAATATGAACACTGAAGCTTTCTTT	CASSLAQGNMNTEAFF
TRBD1	TRBJ2-1	TRBV18	TGTGCCAGCGGTTCAGGGACAGATATCAATGAGCAGTTCTTC	CASGSGTDINEQFF
TRBD1	TRBJ1-5	TRBV2	TGTGCCAGCAGACCCGACAGGGTGAATCAGCCCCAGCATTTT	CASRPDRVNQPQHF